The 25 T cell receptor beta chains below were found in one sample sequenced in a study of blood T cell repertoires in COVID-19. The assay was immunoSEQ multiplex PCR, and TCRdb's table has in-frame clones only and misses some. This sample yields roughly 200,000 clones, of which about 85% are seen a single time; approximately 6% belongs to the top ten. Material for sequencing was peripheral blood. Receptor source: a woman aged 40 to 49 with COVID-19, enrolled during active disease.

The DNA of the CDR3 is TGTGCCAGTAGTATAGTGGGCAGGGGGCGGGAGACCCAGTACTTC. Residues: CASSIVGRGRETQYF. The chain carries TRBV19 and TRBJ2-5, with 8 bases fitting TRBD1. This CDR3 spans 15 amino acids. J was trimmed by 5 bases and V by 1 base; bases with no gene match: 6. Germline V gives CDR1 LNHDA, CDR2 SQIVND (reference sequence).

The chain has TRBV2 and TRBJ2-3; a possible D gene is TRBD1 (6 bases). The germline gives CDR1 SNHLY, CDR2 FYNNEI. The CDR3 is 12 amino acids. Trimming pared 11 bases from V and 0 bases from J, leaving 9 bases between. As DNA, the CDR3 is TGTGCCGGGGACATAAGCACAGATACGCAGTATTTT. It translates to CAGDISTDTQYF.

This clone was detected only a few times. The chain carries TRBV7-3 and TRBJ1-2; tentatively, D is TRBD1 (5 bases). Per germline, CDR1 SGHTA and CDR2 FQGTGA. CDR3 length: 13 amino acids. V was shortened by 5 bases and J by 5 bases, with 12 bases between the two germline ends. The chain's CDR3 is CASSPGGRYGYTF. In nucleotides, the CDR3 is TGTGCCAGCAGCCCCGGGGGAAGGTATGGCTACACCTTC.

The rearrangement links TRBV5-4 to TRBJ2-6, with 12 positions matching TRBD1. Trimming took 0 bases from V and 2 from J; bases not matched to a gene: 3. The CDR3 loop spans 18 amino acids. Looked up from germline, CDR1 is SGHNT and CDR2 is YYREEE (reference sequence). The CDR3 DNA follows: TGTGCCAGCAGCTTGGGGGACAGGGGGCCTCCTGGGGCCAACGTCCTGACTTTC. It encodes CASSLGDRGPPGANVLTF. The full variable domain, completed using reference TRBV5-4 and TRBJ2-6, is ETGVTQSPTHLIKTRGQQVTLRCSSQSGHNTVSWYQQALGQGPQFIFQYYREEENGRGNFPPRFSGLQFPNYSSELNVNALELDDSALYLCASSLGDRGPPGANVLTFGAGSRLTVL.

V usage is TRBV18 and J usage is TRBJ1-5, with TRBD1 as a possible D gene (6 bases). The CDR3 spans 15 residues. Germline V lookup: CDR1 KGHSH, CDR2 LQKENI. V was clipped by 4 bases and J by 10 bases, with 20 bases between them. The CDR3 protein is CASSLTGQPGFPQHF. DNA of the CDR3: TGTGCCAGCTCACTGACCGGACAGCCCGGCTTCCCCCAGCATTTT.

This clone was recorded a few times. This chain uses TRBV29-1 with TRBJ1-5, with D tentatively TRBD1 (5 bases). The CDR3 consists of 13 residues. The V gene lost 6 bases and the J gene lost 2 bases, with 11 bases spanning the gap. CDR1 and CDR2 (germline): SQVTM, ANQGSEA. CDR3 in amino acids: CSVHTGGNQPQHF. For the CDR3, the DNA is TGCAGCGTCCATACGGGGGGCAATCAGCCCCAGCATTTT.

The J gene is TRBJ2-2, the V gene TRBV6-5, with 8 bases that match TRBD2. Germline V gene lookup returns CDR1 MNHEY and CDR2 SVGAGI. The CDR3 is 15 residues long. V was pared by 7 bases and J by 4 bases, with 8 bases of the junction left unmatched. CDR3 in amino acids: CASNNGGAGTGELFF. The CDR3 nucleotides read TGTGCCAGCAACAACGGGGGGGCAGGCACCGGGGAGCTGTTTTTT.

This clone has a single count. This chain joins TRBV11-2 and TRBJ2-7, with 7 bases aligning to TRBD2. There are 13 residues in the CDR3. Germline V gene sequence: CDR1 SGHAT, CDR2 FQNNGV. V was clipped by 1 base and J by 6 bases; unmatched bases: 3. The CDR3 sequence: CASSLGASGEQYF. The CDR3 coding sequence is TGTGCCAGCAGCTTAGGGGCTAGCGGCGAGCAGTACTTC.

The rearrangement uses TRBV29-1 and TRBJ1-3; 7 nucleotides match TRBD1. V trimming: 7 bases; J trimming: 3 bases; junction bases outside the gene matches: 3. Germline V CDR1 and CDR2: SQVTM, ANQGSEA. This CDR3 is 12 amino acids long. This CDR3 is CSGRTGGNTIYF. CDR3 coding DNA: TGCAGCGGGCGGACAGGTGGAAACACCATATATTTT.

V is TRBV18 and J is TRBJ1-3; 7 positions match TRBD1. V was clipped by 0 bases and J by 8 bases; unmatched bases: 10. CDR1 is KGHSH and CDR2 is LQKENI in the germline V gene. The CDR3 runs to 16 residues. The CDR3 loop is CASSPPGTVRRDTIYF. The CDR3 nucleotides read TGTGCCAGCTCACCACCCGGGACAGTACGGCGGGACACCATATATTTT.

The chain uses TRBV5-5 and TRBJ2-4; unclear D gene. V was clipped by 6 bases and J by 11 bases, with 21 bases between them. In germline, CDR1 is SGHKS, CDR2 YYEKEE (reference sequence). This CDR3 region has 14 residues. CDR3 amino acids: CASTFSAGENFQYF. In DNA, the CDR3 is TGTGCCAGCACCTTTTCTGCAGGCGAGAATTTTCAGTACTTC.

This clone was picked up a small number of times. J is TRBJ1-6 and V is TRBV21-1; the table assigns TRBD1, which was not confirmed against the DNA. TRBV21-1 constitutes a pseudogene. The CDR3 spans 16 residues. The CDR3: CASSLQVSSYNSPLHF. The CDR3 nucleotides read TGTGCCAGCAGCTTACAGGTGAGCTCCTATAATTCACCCCTCCACTTT.

The J gene is TRBJ2-7, the V gene TRBV6-8; 7 bases align to TRBD2. V trimming: 0 bases; J trimming: 3 bases; junction bases outside the gene matches: 5. CDR1 is MNHGY and CDR2 is SAAAGT in the germline V gene. The length of the CDR3 is 15 residues. Here the CDR3 DNA reads TGTGCCAGCAGTTACTCGAATGCGGGAGTCTACGAGCAGTACTTC. Translating it yields CASSYSNAGVYEQYF.

A few counts support this clone. The chain joins TRBV7-9 to TRBJ2-1, with D maybe TRBD2 (5 bases). V lost 6 bases to trimming and J lost 10 bases, with 22 bases between them. This CDR3 is built from 15 residues. Germline V gene data show CDR1 as SEHNR and CDR2 as FQNEAQ (reference sequence). The CDR3 region has the DNA TGTGCCAGCAGTGCGGGCAATTCTTTGTTATTCGAGCAGTTCTTC. This translates into CASSAGNSLLFEQFF.

This rearrangement joins TRBV28 to TRBJ2-5; D is perhaps TRBD1 (5 bases). Germline V CDR1 and CDR2: MDHEN, SYDVKM. The CDR3 loop spans 15 amino acids. V was clipped by 4 bases and J by 4 bases, with 16 bases between them. CDR3 loop: CASSSPVGAGETQYF. CDR3 nucleotide sequence: TGTGCCAGCAGTTCCCCGGTAGGGGCAGGAGAGACCCAGTACTTC.

J is TRBJ1-1 and V is TRBV6-5; no clear D gene. Germline V lookup: CDR1 MNHEY, CDR2 SVGAGI. V dropped 4 bases and J dropped 7 bases, with 19 bases sitting between them. CDR3 length: 15 residues. The CDR3 bases are TGTGCCAGCAGTTCCCCGGAAGACAAATTCATTGAAGCTTTCTTT. Encoded protein: CASSSPEDKFIEAFF.

This rearrangement joins TRBV4-1 to TRBJ2-7; D is ambiguous. This CDR3 has 12 residues. V was clipped by 1 base and J by 6 bases, with 7 bases between them. CDR1 is MGHRA and CDR2 is YSYEKL in the germline V gene. In nucleotides, the CDR3 is TGCGCCAGCAGCCAAGTCGGTGGCGAGCAGTACTTC. Translated, it gives CASSQVGGEQYF.

V is TRBV6-2 or TRBV6-3 and J is TRBJ1-2, with TRBD1 matching over 7 bases. CDR1 is MNHEY, CDR2 SVGEGT, per germline. This CDR3 contains 15 residues. After removal of 3 bases from V and 3 bases from J, the junction contained 7 bases not matched to a gene. The CDR3 is CASSYQGQLDYGYTF. For the CDR3, the DNA is TGTGCCAGCAGTTATCAGGGACAGCTAGACTATGGCTACACCTTC.

The chain employs TRBV18 and TRBJ2-5; tentatively, D is TRBD2 (5 bases). CDR3 length: 13 residues. The V and J ends lost 2 bases and 2 bases respectively, with 6 bases between them. Germline values: CDR1 KGHSH, CDR2 LQKENI. This CDR3 is CASSPGGQETQYF. Here the CDR3 DNA reads TGTGCCAGCTCACCAGGAGGACAAGAGACCCAGTACTTC.

This clone came up once. The chain recombines TRBV19 with TRBJ1-1, with a possible D match to TRBD1 (5 bases). CDR1 is LNHDA, CDR2 SQIVND, per germline (reference sequence). This CDR3 has 13 residues. The V end was cut by 6 bases, the J end by 4 bases, with 12 bases between. Written as DNA, the CDR3 is TGTGCCAGTAGGAGGACACCGGCCACTGAAGCTTTCTTT. Translation gives CASRRTPATEAFF.

This chain connects TRBV29-1 to TRBJ2-2; perhaps TRBD2 as D (5 bases). The CDR3 spans 13 residues. V was cut by 8 bases and J by 4 bases, with 14 bases left in between. Germline CDR1 reads SQVTM; CDR2 reads ANQGSEA. This CDR3 reads CSSRQGGTGELFF. The CDR3 DNA is TGCAGCTCCCGCCAAGGAGGCACCGGGGAGCTGTTTTTT.

The chain is built from TRBV5-1 and TRBJ2-7; 7 bases match TRBD1. V shed 4 bases, J shed 5 bases, and the junction held 9 bases outside the gene matches. Germline V gene sequence: CDR1 SGHRS, CDR2 YFSETQ. The CDR3 totals 14 residues. CDR3 amino acids: CASSERTGSHEQYF. As DNA, the CDR3 is TGCGCCAGCAGCGAGAGGACAGGATCTCACGAGCAGTACTTC.

This clone came up a few times. The CDR3 bases are TGTGCCACCAGTGATCCCAGCGGGAGGTACGGAGATACGCAGTATTTT. It is translated as CATSDPSGRYGDTQYF. The chain joins TRBV24-1 to TRBJ2-3, with 9 bases fitting TRBD2. The CDR3 has 16 amino acids. J lost 5 bases, V lost 3 bases, and 8 bases had no gene match. In germline, CDR1 is KGHDR, CDR2 SFDVKD.

Remarks on this clone: Within the sample, other DNA sequences also encode this same CDR3. The chain is built from TRBV28 and TRBJ2-7, with TRBD1 as a possible D gene (6 bases). The CDR3 length is 12 residues. The ends were cut back, 5 bases at V and 4 bases at J, with 9 bases in the middle. Per germline, CDR1 MDHEN and CDR2 SYDVKM. The CDR3 sequence is CASSGGQYEQYF. The CDR3, as DNA: TGTGCCAGCAGTGGCGGACAGTACGAGCAGTACTTC.

This clone was picked up one time. In nucleotides, the CDR3 is TGTGCCTGGAGAAAGGATGAAGGACAGACGAACACTGAAGCTTTCTTT. This translates into CAWRKDEGQTNTEAFF. V and J are TRBV30 and TRBJ1-1, with a weak D call TRBD1 (6 bases). Germline CDR1 reads GTSNPN; CDR2 reads SVGIG (reference sequence). Trimming cost V 3 bases and J 1 base, with 18 bases left between them. The CDR3 has 16 residues. Together with reference TRBV30 and TRBJ1-1, the CDR3 gives the full variable domain: SQTIHQWPATLVQPVGSPLSLECTVEGTSNPNLYWYRQAAGRGLQLLFYSVGIGQISSEVPQNLSASRPQDRQFILSSKKLLLSDSGFYLCAWRKDEGQTNTEAFFGQGTRLTVV.